The next 7 T cell receptor beta chains were all read from a single sample in a study of T cell clones after liver transplantation. Profiling relied on immunoSEQ multiplex PCR, and the TCRdb table lists in-frame clones only, not all of them. This sample yields roughly 67,000 clones, of which 90% to 95% are seen a single time; approximately 0.92% belongs to the top ten. Sample: CD4+ T cells from blood, taken around 27 months after liver transplant. The receptor source for this set is a human patient who received a liver transplant. Some T cells may be provided by the graft donor.

The V gene is TRBV7-2, the J gene TRBJ1-2, with 7 bases matching TRBD1. With V trimmed by 4 bases and J by 6 bases, 8 bases remained unmatched. The length of the CDR3 is 14 residues. The germline CDR1 and CDR2 sequences are SGHTA and FQGNSA. The CDR3 nucleotides read TGTGCCAGCAGCTCCCGACAGGGACTGAATGGCTACACCTTC. Translated: CASSSRQGLNGYTF.

The CDR3 is CASSFGGRADTQYF. The CDR3, as DNA: TGTGCCAGCAGTTTTGGGGGGCGGGCAGATACGCAGTATTTT. The chain couples TRBV28 to TRBJ2-3; tentatively, D is TRBD1 or TRBD2 (6 bases each). V was cut by 3 bases and J by 4 bases, with 11 bases left in between. The CDR3 extends over 14 amino acids. Germline assignment: CDR1 MDHEN and CDR2 SYDVKM.

The chain joins TRBV27 to TRBJ2-1; D possibly corresponds to TRBD2 (5 bases). Germline V gene lookup returns CDR1 MNHEY and CDR2 SMNVEV (reference sequence). Trimming shortened V by 0 bases and J by 8 bases, and 8 bases separated the two germline ends. The CDR3 has 13 amino acids. The CDR3 is CASSLSDGDEQFF. The CDR3 nucleotides read TGTGCCAGCAGTTTATCAGACGGGGATGAGCAGTTCTTC.

The J gene is TRBJ1-6, the V gene TRBV10-3, with TRBD1 matching 9 bases. Germline V lookup: CDR1 ENHRY, CDR2 SYGVKD. Trimming cost V 0 bases and J 7 bases; bases outside gene matches: 4. The CDR3 is 16 residues long. The DNA of the CDR3 is TGTGCCATCAGTGAGTCCAACAGGGGGCGGAATTCACCCCTCCACTTT. It translates to CAISESNRGRNSPLHF.

The gene calls are TRBV5-5 and TRBJ2-1; unclear D gene. This CDR3 has 15 residues. The germline V and J ends were trimmed by 3 bases and 2 bases, with 12 bases remaining between them. Germline V lookup: CDR1 SGHKS, CDR2 YYEKEE (reference sequence). The CDR3 spells CASSSLVDAYNEQFF. The CDR3 region has the DNA TGTGCCAGCAGCTCCCTCGTGGATGCCTACAATGAGCAGTTCTTC. The full variable domain, completed using reference TRBV5-5 and TRBJ2-1, is DAGVTQSPTHLIKTRGQQVTLRCSPISGHKSVSWYQQVLGQGPQFIFQYYEKEERGRGNFPDRFSARQFPNYSSELNVNALLLGDSALYLCASSSLVDAYNEQFFGPGTRLTVL.

The CDR3 DNA sequence: TGCGCCAGCAGCCAAGATCGGACGGCTTATTCCTACGAGCAGTACTTC. Residues: CASSQDRTAYSYEQYF. The gene calls are TRBV4-3 and TRBJ2-7, with D unresolved. This CDR3 is built from 16 residues. CDR1 LGHNA and CDR2 YSLEER come from the germline V gene. V lost 0 bases and J lost 1, with 13 bases in between.

The chain recombines TRBV9 with TRBJ1-4; D is ambiguous. Looked up from germline, CDR1 is SGDLS and CDR2 is YYNGEE. This CDR3 has 14 residues. V lost 0 bases and J 7 bases, leaving 10 bases between the germline ends. CDR3 loop: CASSVDAVAEKLFF. The CDR3 DNA reads TGTGCCAGCAGCGTAGATGCGGTGGCTGAAAAACTGTTTTTT.